A single T cell receptor (beta chain) is shown here with its context. The V gene's germline CDR1 is MNHEY and CDR2 SMNVEV (reference sequence). V gave up 7 bases and J gave up 7 bases, with 11 bases separating them. The CDR3 length is 13 residues. The sample comes from a study of blood T cell repertoires in COVID-19. The overall study: Nucleic acid was either cDNA or gDNA, and it came from T cells, B-cell-depleted T cells, or PBMCs.

Profiled with immunoSEQ multiplex PCR; TCRdb holds only in-frame clones, not every one. The repertoire has hundreds of thousands of clones, 89% of them found once; the top ten carry 9.5% to 15%. Specimen: peripheral blood. The chain has TRBV27 and TRBJ1-6, with a weak D call TRBD1 (5 bases). The clonotype originates from a woman aged 55-70 years with acute or convalescent COVID-19. The CDR3 DNA reads TGTGCCAGCACGGGCGGGGGGAATTCACCCCTCCACTTT. Its protein is CASTGGGNSPLHF.